The 14 T cell receptor beta chains listed next were all sequenced from one sample in a study of blood T cell repertoires in COVID-19. Profiling relied on immunoSEQ multiplex PCR, and the TCRdb table lists in-frame clones only, not all of them. The profile shows about 210,000 clones, around four fifths of them singletons. The sample comprised peripheral blood. Receptor source: a man in his fifties with active or convalescent COVID-19.

The rearrangement joins TRBV9 to TRBJ1-3; D is possibly TRBD1 (5 bases). This CDR3 spans 17 amino acids. The V and J ends lost 3 bases and 0 bases respectively, with 16 bases between them. Germline CDR1 reads SGDLS; CDR2 reads YYNGEE. This CDR3 is CASSAPGGTGSGNTIYF. CDR3 in DNA: TGTGCCAGCAGCGCACCGGGAGGGACGGGCTCTGGAAACACCATATATTTT. Full variable domain (remainder filled in from reference TRBV9 and TRBJ1-3): DSGVTQTPKHLITATGQRVTLRCSPRSGDLSVYWYQQSLDQGLQFLIQYYNGEERAKGNILERFSAQQFPDLHSELNLSSLELGDSALYFCASSAPGGTGSGNTIYFGEGSWLTVV.

The rearrangement links TRBV29-1 to TRBJ2-2, with a weak D call TRBD2 (6 bases). This CDR3 contains 13 residues. CDR1 is SQVTM, CDR2 ANQGSEA, per germline. The chain's CDR3 is CSFQRANTGELFF. The DNA of the CDR3 is TGCAGTTTTCAGCGGGCGAACACCGGGGAGCTGTTTTTT.

V usage is TRBV4-1 and J usage is TRBJ1-4; 11 bases line up with TRBD1. The length of the CDR3 is 17 residues. Germline lookup yields CDR1 MGHRA and CDR2 YSYEKL. Unmatched junction bases numbered 8, after V lost 3 bases and J lost 5 bases. The CDR3: CASSHPFRDRGNEKLFF. The CDR3, as DNA: TGCGCCAGCAGCCACCCATTCCGGGACAGGGGGAATGAAAAACTGTTTTTT.

The rearrangement links TRBV2 to TRBJ2-3; D is unclear. The germline V gene has CDR1 SNHLY and CDR2 FYNNEI. The CDR3 spans 13 residues. Trimming took 4 bases from V and 2 from J, leaving 7 bases between them. The CDR3 DNA sequence: TGTGCCAGCAGTGTGGAGTCCACAGATACGCAGTATTTT. This translates into CASSVESTDTQYF.

This clone was detected only once. The V and J genes are TRBV5-1 and TRBJ1-2; 7 bases are shared with TRBD1. Germline V gene data show CDR1 as SGHRS and CDR2 as YFSETQ. V trimming: 1 base; J trimming: 8 bases; junction bases outside the gene matches: 11. The CDR3 has 15 amino acids. CDR3 DNA: TGCGCCAGCAGCTTGTTACGGCAGGGGGATCCAGGCTACACCTTC. Its protein is CASSLLRQGDPGYTF.

This chain uses TRBV18 with TRBJ2-7; 10 nucleotides line up with TRBD1. The length of the CDR3 is 15 residues. The germline V gene encodes CDR1 KGHSH and CDR2 LQKENI. V was clipped by 2 bases and J by 1 base; unmatched bases: 2. The CDR3 sequence: CASSPGTGESYEQYF. The CDR3 DNA follows: TGTGCCAGCTCACCAGGGACAGGGGAATCCTACGAGCAGTACTTC.

The CDR3 region is CASSQDGPASYNSPLHF. The CDR3 nucleotides are TGTGCCAGCAGCCAAGATGGGCCAGCCTCCTATAATTCACCCCTCCACTTT. The chain is built from TRBV4-2 and TRBJ1-6; D unresolved. The V gene's germline CDR1 is LGHNA and CDR2 YNFKEQ. V lost 0 bases and J 0 bases, leaving 9 bases between the germline ends. The CDR3 covers 17 residues.

The CDR3 DNA is TGTGCCAGCAGCTTAGCCAGGGACTATGGCTACACCTTC. It yields the protein CASSLARDYGYTF. This chain connects TRBV7-2 to TRBJ1-2; D possibly corresponds to TRBD1 (5 bases). The CDR3 runs to 13 residues. Trimming left V 0 bases short and J 3 bases short, with 5 bases between. Germline V gives CDR1 SGHTA, CDR2 FQGNSA.

The chain uses TRBV24-1 and TRBJ2-5; 7 bases line up with TRBD2. CDR3 size: 12 residues. Germline CDR1 and CDR2: KGHDR and SFDVKD. V shed 7 bases, J shed 3 bases, and the junction held 1 base outside the gene matches. The CDR3 sequence: CATRGGEETQYF. The CDR3 nucleotides read TGTGCCACCAGGGGAGGGGAAGAGACCCAGTACTTC.

V usage is TRBV11-2 and J usage is TRBJ2-1, with TRBD2 identical over 11 bases. With V trimmed by 0 bases and J by 7 bases, 14 bases remained unmatched. CDR3 size: 19 residues. Germline CDR1 reads SGHAT; CDR2 reads FQNNGV. CDR3 amino acids: CASSLDSVTSGGPLNEQFF. CDR3 sequence (DNA): TGTGCCAGCAGCTTAGATTCTGTCACTAGCGGGGGCCCCTTGAATGAGCAGTTCTTC.

This clone was seen a single time. The chain has TRBV7-2 and TRBJ2-7; TRBD2 matches at 9 bases. This CDR3 region has 15 residues. J was trimmed by 6 bases and V by 5 bases; bases with no gene match: 11. The germline V gene encodes CDR1 SGHTA and CDR2 FQGNSA. The CDR3 sequence: CASSPTGRGGPEQYF. For the CDR3, the DNA is TGTGCCAGCAGCCCGACCGGGCGGGGGGGCCCCGAGCAGTACTTC.

The rearrangement joins TRBV21-1 to TRBJ2-3; the table assigns TRBD2, which was not confirmed against the DNA. TRBV21-1 is reported as a pseudogene. This CDR3 region has 14 residues. CDR3 sequence reads: CASRTSGSTDTQYF. CDR3 DNA: TGTGCCAGCAGGACTAGCGGAAGCACAGATACGCAGTATTTT.

This sequence joins TRBV9 and TRBJ1-3, with 9 bases fitting TRBD1. The CDR3 is 16 amino acids. Germline V gene data show CDR1 as SGDLS and CDR2 as YYNGEE. Unmatched junction bases numbered 5, after V lost 0 bases and J lost 4 bases. As DNA, the CDR3 is TGTGCCAGCAGCGTAGCCGGGACAGGGACGGGAAACACCATATATTTT. It translates to CASSVAGTGTGNTIYF.

The chain couples TRBV4-1 to TRBJ2-7; no definite D call. The CDR3 consists of 14 residues. Germline-derived CDR1 and CDR2 are MGHRA and YSYEKL. Trimming took off 1 base at V and 2 bases at J, with 9 bases between the two ends. The CDR3 reads CASSQVYRPYEQYF. CDR3 nucleotide sequence: TGCGCCAGCAGCCAAGTGTACAGACCCTACGAGCAGTACTTC.